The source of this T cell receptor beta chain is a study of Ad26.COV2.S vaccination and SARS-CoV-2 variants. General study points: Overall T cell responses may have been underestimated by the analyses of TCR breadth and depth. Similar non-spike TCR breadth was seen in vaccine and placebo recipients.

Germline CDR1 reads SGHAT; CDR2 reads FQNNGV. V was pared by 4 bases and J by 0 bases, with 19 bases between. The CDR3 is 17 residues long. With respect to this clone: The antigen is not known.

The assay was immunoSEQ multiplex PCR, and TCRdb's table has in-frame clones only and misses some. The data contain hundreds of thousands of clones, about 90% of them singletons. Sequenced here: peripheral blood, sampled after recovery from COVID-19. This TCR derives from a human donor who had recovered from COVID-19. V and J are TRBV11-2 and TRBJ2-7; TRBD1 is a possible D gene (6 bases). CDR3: CASSSNSQGRVSYEQYF. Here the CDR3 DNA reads TGTGCCAGCAGCTCCAATTCACAGGGTAGAGTCTCCTACGAGCAGTACTTC.